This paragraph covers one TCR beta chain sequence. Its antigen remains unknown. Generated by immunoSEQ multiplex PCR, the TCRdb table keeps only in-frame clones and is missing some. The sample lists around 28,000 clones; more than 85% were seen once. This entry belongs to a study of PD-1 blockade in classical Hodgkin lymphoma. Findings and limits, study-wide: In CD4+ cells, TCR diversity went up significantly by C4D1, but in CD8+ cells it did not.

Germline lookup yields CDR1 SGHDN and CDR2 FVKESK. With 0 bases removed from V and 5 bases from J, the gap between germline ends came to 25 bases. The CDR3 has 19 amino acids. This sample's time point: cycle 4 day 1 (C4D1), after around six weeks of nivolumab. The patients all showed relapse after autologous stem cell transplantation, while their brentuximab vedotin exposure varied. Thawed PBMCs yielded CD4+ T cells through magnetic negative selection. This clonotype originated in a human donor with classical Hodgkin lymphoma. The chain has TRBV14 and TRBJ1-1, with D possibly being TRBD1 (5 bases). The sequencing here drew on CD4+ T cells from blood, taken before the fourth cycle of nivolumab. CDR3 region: CASSQERLHTALWGTEAFF. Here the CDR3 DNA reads TGTGCCAGCAGCCAAGAAAGGCTTCACACAGCCCTATGGGGGACTGAAGCTTTCTTT.